This is a list of T cell receptor beta chains from one sample in a study of T cell repertoires in cytomegalovirus infection. MiXCR, run by TCRdb on the reads, gives a single entry per CDR3 protein. The table lists 290,000 or so distinct CDR3 sequences, 25% of them singletons. Sequencing used PBMCs. The receptors originated from a human donor in good health (CMV status not recorded). Some clones in this sample may be carry-over from other donors' samples. Both conserved end residues are part of each CDR3. The D gene is left open where the match is weak. Clone size appears in some rows only: once, few, many, or a class for an expanded clone.

J	V	size	D	CDR3	DNA
TRBJ2-1	TRBV28	-	-	CASSLASPQGGEQFF	TGTGCCAGCAGTTTAGCCTCGCCGCAGGGGGGTGAGCAGTTCTTC
TRBJ1-1	TRBV28	few	-	CASSLSLGSGNTEAFF	TGTGCCAGCAGTCTCTCCCTCGGATCGGGAAACACTGAAGCTTTCTTT
TRBJ1-5	TRBV6-6	once	TRBD1	CASSYSFRGDQPQHF	TGTGCCAGCAGTTACTCGTTCAGGGGGGATCAGCCCCAGCATTTT
TRBJ1-5	TRBV12-3/TRBV12-4	-	-	CASSLDRPNQPQHF	TGTGCCAGCAGCCTTGACAGACCGAATCAGCCCCAGCATTTT
TRBJ2-3	TRBV5-1	-	TRBD2	CASSARLAGAGDTQYF	TGCGCCAGCAGCGCCCGACTAGCAGGTGCTGGAGATACGCAGTATTTT
TRBJ1-5	TRBV24-1	few	-	CATSDHRDNQPQHF	TGTGCCACCAGTGATCACAGGGACAATCAGCCCCAGCATTTT
TRBJ1-5	TRBV6-1	many	TRBD1	CASRPRTGRNQPQHF	TGTGCCAGCAGACCCAGGACAGGGCGCAATCAGCCCCAGCATTTT
TRBJ2-7	TRBV7-2	-	TRBD2	CASSLDETSGYYEQYF	TGTGCCAGCAGCTTGGATGAGACTAGCGGCTACTACGAGCAGTACTTC
TRBJ2-1	TRBV7-2	many	-	CASSLRLPSYNEQFF	TGTGCCAGCAGCTTACGCCTGCCCTCCTACAATGAGCAGTTCTTC
TRBJ2-5	TRBV11-2	-	-	CASRLMGGGETQYF	TGTGCCAGCAGGTTAATGGGGGGTGGAGAGACCCAGTACTTC
TRBJ1-2	TRBV29-1	-	-	CSVEDTRGNGYTF	TGCAGCGTTGAAGACACTCGGGGGAATGGCTACACCTTC
TRBJ1-4	TRBV7-9	-	-	CASRRGDEKLFF	TGTGCCAGCAGGAGGGGCGATGAAAAACTGTTTTTT
TRBJ1-1	TRBV28	-	-	CASSNAQNTEAFF	TGTGCCAGCAGTAATGCTCAGAACACTGAAGCTTTCTTT
TRBJ1-1	TRBV5-1	-	TRBD1	CASSRAPGQGAEAFF	TGCGCCAGCAGCCGCGCCCCAGGACAGGGGGCTGAAGCTTTCTTT
TRBJ2-2	TRBV5-6	few	-	CASSPGATYTGELFF	TGTGCCAGCAGCCCCGGGGCCACATACACCGGGGAGCTGTTTTTT
TRBJ1-2	TRBV7-9	many	-	CASTRGGGYTF	TGTGCCAGCACTAGGGGCGGAGGCTACACCTTC
TRBJ2-5	TRBV5-4	few	-	CASSLGGREQTQYF	TGTGCCAGCAGCTTGGGCGGTCGAGAACAGACCCAGTACTTC
TRBJ2-5	TRBV20-1	few	TRBD1	CSASGPGTGGETQYF	TGCAGTGCTAGCGGTCCCGGGACAGGGGGGGAGACCCAGTACTTC